This TCR beta chain appears in the sequencing data of a study of CD8 T cells in Susac syndrome. Study observations and caveats: The total CD8+ repertoires yielded around 15 Susac-specific public clones and the CD8+ TEMRA repertoires yielded a few.

Reverse transcription used 0.5 to 1 ug RNA and random hexamers. Via MiXCR, TCRdb re-called the immunoSEQ multiplex PCR reads, giving one row per CDR3 protein. The sample lists roughly 100,000 distinct CDR3 sequences, about 95% occurring once. Germline assignment: CDR1 MGHRA and CDR2 YSYEKL. This CDR3 comprises 14 residues. V was trimmed by 0 bases and J by 5 bases, leaving 8 bases between them. As for this clonotype: Its target is unknown.

The chain is built from TRBV4-1 and TRBJ1-5; perhaps TRBD1 as D (6 bases). The clonotype was recovered from a human donor with Susac syndrome. The sequenced material came from CD8+ T cells from PBMCs. In DNA, the CDR3 is TGCGCCAGCAGCCAAGAGGGGGCTTATCAGCCCCAGCATTTT. This gives the protein CASSQEGAYQPQHF.